Below are 17 T cell receptor beta chains sequenced from a single sample in a study of cytomegalovirus exposure and HLA in healthy donors. The repertoire was sequenced with immunoSEQ multiplex PCR; TCRdb's copy has only in-frame clones and lacks some. Of around 300,000 clones in the sample, approximately 87% were seen once. The sequenced sample consisted of PBMCs. These receptor sequences come from a woman under 30 in good health and CMV-seronegative.

The chain combines TRBV7-9 with TRBJ2-1; perhaps TRBD2 as D (6 bases). Germline V gene lookup returns CDR1 SEHNR and CDR2 FQNEAQ (reference sequence). There are 13 residues in the CDR3. With 8 bases removed from V and 4 bases from J, the gap between germline ends came to 12 bases. The CDR3 region is CASGEVGYNEQFF. The CDR3 DNA is TGTGCCAGCGGGGAGGTGGGATACAATGAGCAGTTCTTC.

The gene calls are TRBV5-8 and TRBJ1-1; 11 bases are a match to TRBD1. The germline V gene has CDR1 SGHTS and CDR2 YDEGEE. J was trimmed by 10 bases and V by 4 bases; bases with no gene match: 15. The CDR3 consists of 16 residues. DNA of the CDR3: TGTGCCAGCAGCGGTGGGACAGGGGGATTCCAAGCGGGAGCTTTCTTT. As protein: CASSGGTGGFQAGAFF.

The chain recombines TRBV27 with TRBJ1-1, with D perhaps TRBD1 (5 bases). CDR1 and CDR2 from the germline V gene are MNHEY and SMNVEV (reference sequence). This CDR3 has 14 residues. Trimming removed 5 bases at V and 4 bases at J, with 14 bases between. The CDR3 coding sequence is TGTGCCAGCAGTCCTCTCCTGGGGGGCACTGAAGCTTTCTTT. Translating it yields CASSPLLGGTEAFF.

The V call is TRBV2, the J call TRBJ2-1, with 9 bases matching TRBD2. V shed 4 bases, J shed 6 bases, and the junction held 7 bases outside the gene matches. The CDR3 is 15 amino acids. Germline loops: CDR1 SNHLY, CDR2 FYNNEI. In DNA, the CDR3 is TGTGCCAGCAGTGGGTCTAGCGGGACGGCCAATGAGCAGTTCTTC. Translation: CASSGSSGTANEQFF.

The V gene is TRBV7-2, the J gene TRBJ1-5; a possible D gene is TRBD1 (5 bases). The CDR3 spans 14 residues. V was cut by 5 bases and J by 4 bases, with 12 bases left in between. The germline V gene encodes CDR1 SGHTA and CDR2 FQGNSA. CDR3 amino acids: CASSLDSANQPQHF. The CDR3 DNA follows: TGTGCCAGCAGCCTCGACAGCGCGAATCAGCCCCAGCATTTT.

The CDR3 nucleotides read TGTGCCAGCAGCGTAGTTGGGGAGGGCACTGAAGCTTTCTTT. This codes for CASSVVGEGTEAFF. This sequence joins TRBV9 and TRBJ1-1; D gene uncertain. The CDR3 extends over 14 amino acids. Trimming left V 0 bases short and J 4 bases short, with 10 bases between. Germline V gene data show CDR1 as SGDLS and CDR2 as YYNGEE.

The rearrangement joins TRBV9 to TRBJ2-3, with no clear D. V was pared by 4 bases and J by 2 bases, with 11 bases between. The CDR3 totals 14 residues. CDR1 is SGDLS and CDR2 is YYNGEE in the germline V gene. CDR3 sequence (DNA): TGTGCCAGCAGCCCTATGCCGTCCACAGATACGCAGTATTTT. It yields the protein CASSPMPSTDTQYF.

The rearrangement links TRBV10-2 to TRBJ2-7, with 11 positions matching TRBD2. The V segment lost 4 bases and the J segment 0 bases; nucleotides outside the gene matches: 8. This CDR3 is 17 amino acids long. Germline V gene sequence: CDR1 WSHSY, CDR2 SAAADI. The CDR3 reads CASSVVASGRYSYEQYF. DNA for the CDR3: TGCGCCAGCAGTGTGGTGGCTAGCGGGAGGTACTCCTACGAGCAGTACTTC.

This chain connects TRBV10-3 to TRBJ2-2; TRBD1 matches at 7 bases. Germline CDR1 ENHRY, CDR2 SYGVKD. The CDR3 extends over 14 amino acids. Trimming cost V 2 bases and J 6 bases; bases outside gene matches: 3. The CDR3 sequence is CAISEDRVAGELFF. The CDR3 nucleotides are TGTGCCATCAGTGAGGACAGGGTCGCCGGGGAGCTGTTTTTT.

This sequence joins TRBV4-3 and TRBJ2-1; 11 bases fit TRBD1. Germline CDR1 is LGHNA and CDR2 is YSLEER. V gave up 1 base and J gave up 7 bases; unmatched junction bases: 3. CDR3 length: 15 amino acids. CDR3 nucleotide sequence: TGCGCCAGCAGCCAAGTCGGGACAGGGGGAAATGAGCAGTTCTTC. This translates into CASSQVGTGGNEQFF.

The DNA of the CDR3 is TGTGCCACCAGCAGGTCGACAGGGAGAGAGAATCAGCCCCAGCATTTT. Translating it yields CATSRSTGRENQPQHF. This rearrangement joins TRBV15 to TRBJ1-5; 7 bases are a match to TRBD1. V lost 3 bases, J lost 4 bases, and 9 bases stayed unmatched. The CDR3 has 16 residues. The germline V gene encodes CDR1 LNHNV and CDR2 YYDKDF (reference sequence).

The rearrangement uses TRBV9 and TRBJ1-3; TRBD1 agrees at 8 bases. The CDR3 runs 19 residues. Germline trimming cut 4 bases from V and 2 bases from J; bases unmatched to any gene: 17. Germline V gene lookup returns CDR1 SGDLS and CDR2 YYNGEE. In DNA form, the CDR3 reads TGTGCCAGCAGCTCCCCACAGGGGGAATCGAGGAAAGCTGGAAACACCATATATTTT. Its protein is CASSSPQGESRKAGNTIYF. Full variable domain (rest looked up from reference TRBV9 and TRBJ1-3): DSGVTQTPKHLITATGQRVTLRCSPRSGDLSVYWYQQSLDQGLQFLIQYYNGEERAKGNILERFSAQQFPDLHSELNLSSLELGDSALYFCASSSPQGESRKAGNTIYFGEGSWLTVV.

The rearrangement joins TRBV19 to TRBJ2-7; the match to TRBD2 covers 7 bases. The CDR3 length is 18 residues. Germline V lookup: CDR1 LNHDA, CDR2 SQIVND (reference sequence). Trimming at V came to 4 bases and at J to 0 bases, leaving 15 bases not matched to a gene. CDR3 coding DNA: TGTGCCAGTAGTACCCGGGACTACGAACTTGGCGCCTCCTACGAGCAGTACTTC. This translates into CASSTRDYELGASYEQYF.

V usage is TRBV9 and J usage is TRBJ2-5; D perhaps matches TRBD1 (5 bases). CDR1 SGDLS and CDR2 YYNGEE come from the germline V gene. This CDR3 region has 15 residues. V lost 0 bases, J lost 1 base, and 10 bases lay in between. CDR3 amino acids: CASSVGQSLQETQYF. The CDR3 DNA reads as TGTGCCAGCAGCGTAGGACAGAGTCTCCAAGAGACCCAGTACTTC. Together with reference TRBV9 and TRBJ2-5, the CDR3 gives the full variable domain: DSGVTQTPKHLITATGQRVTLRCSPRSGDLSVYWYQQSLDQGLQFLIQYYNGEERAKGNILERFSAQQFPDLHSELNLSSLELGDSALYFCASSVGQSLQETQYFGPGTRLLVL.

V is TRBV6-1 and J is TRBJ2-5; 12 nucleotides line up with TRBD2. Germline V gene sequence: CDR1 MNHNS, CDR2 SASEGT. The CDR3 has 15 amino acids. Unmatched junction bases numbered 6, after V lost 5 bases and J lost 5 bases. The DNA for the CDR3 is TGTGCCAGCAGTTTGGAGACTAGCGGGAGTGAGACCCAGTACTTC. Translation gives CASSLETSGSETQYF.

The chain is built from TRBV5-5 and TRBJ2-1, with 7 bases aligning to TRBD2. This CDR3 region has 15 residues. V was pared by 3 bases and J by 8 bases, with 11 bases of the junction left unmatched. CDR1 is SGHKS, CDR2 YYEKEE, per germline (reference sequence). The CDR3 region has the DNA TGTGCCAGCAGCTACACCTCGGGGGGAGGGCATGAGCAGTTCTTC. Protein product: CASSYTSGGGHEQFF. Full variable domain (rest looked up from reference TRBV5-5 and TRBJ2-1): DAGVTQSPTHLIKTRGQQVTLRCSPISGHKSVSWYQQVLGQGPQFIFQYYEKEERGRGNFPDRFSARQFPNYSSELNVNALLLGDSALYLCASSYTSGGGHEQFFGPGTRLTVL.

CDR3 sequence reads: CASTGQVNYGYTF. In nucleotides, the CDR3 is TGTGCCAGCACTGGCCAGGTGAACTATGGCTACACCTTC. The genes are TRBV6-1 and TRBJ1-2; D gene unclear. This CDR3 comprises 13 residues. Per the germline V gene, CDR1 is MNHNS and CDR2 is SASEGT. Trimming shortened V by 7 bases and J by 2 bases, and 11 bases separated the two germline ends.